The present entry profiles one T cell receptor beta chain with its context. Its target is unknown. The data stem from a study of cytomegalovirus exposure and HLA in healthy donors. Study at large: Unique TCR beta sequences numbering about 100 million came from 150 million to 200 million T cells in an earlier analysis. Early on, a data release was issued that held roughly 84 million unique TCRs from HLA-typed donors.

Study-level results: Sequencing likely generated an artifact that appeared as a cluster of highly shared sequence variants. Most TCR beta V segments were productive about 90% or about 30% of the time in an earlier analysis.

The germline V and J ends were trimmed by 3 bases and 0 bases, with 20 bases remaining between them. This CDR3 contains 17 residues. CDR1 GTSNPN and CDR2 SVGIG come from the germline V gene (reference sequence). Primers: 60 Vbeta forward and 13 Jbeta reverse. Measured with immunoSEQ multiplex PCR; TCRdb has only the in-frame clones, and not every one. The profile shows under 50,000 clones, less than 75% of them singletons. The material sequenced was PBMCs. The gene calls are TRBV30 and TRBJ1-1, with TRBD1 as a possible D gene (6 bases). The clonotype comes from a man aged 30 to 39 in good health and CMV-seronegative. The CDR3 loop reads CAWSPIGTHLMNTEAFF. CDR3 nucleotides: TGTGCCTGGAGCCCTATCGGGACACACCTGATGAACACTGAAGCTTTCTTT.